This TCR beta chain comes out of a study of blood T cell repertoires in COVID-19. Here immunoSEQ multiplex PCR was the method, and the copy in TCRdb shows in-frame clones only, minus some. Among 80,000 to 95,000 clones listed, about nine tenths were seen once. Germline V gene lookup returns CDR1 MNHEY and CDR2 SVGAGI. This CDR3 is 13 amino acids long. Trimming removed 6 bases from V and 0 bases from J, with 8 bases in between. The count of this clone is one. The chain uses TRBV6-5 and TRBJ1-1; no clear D gene. This clonotype was sampled from a woman aged 45-65 years with active or convalescent COVID-19. Input material: peripheral blood. Here the CDR3 DNA reads TGTGCCAGCAGCGTGGACTTGAACACTGAAGCTTTCTTT. Protein product: CASSVDLNTEAFF.